This T cell receptor (beta chain) appears in the sequencing data of a study of T cell responses to AZD1222 COVID-19 vaccine. Notes on the study in general: Spike-wide coverage was observed for vaccine-associated CD4 TCRs, with dominant responses at 160-218 and 743-854. The peak T cell response came first, and repertoires were sampled only after it. The sample set comprised mostly white British donors with more females, and clonal diversity was possibly underestimated.

Turning to this clone: The antigen is unknown.

Method: immunoSEQ multiplex PCR; TCRdb's copy keeps in-frame clones and lacks some. The sample includes about 120,000 clones, roughly 85% seen only once; the top ten take roughly 9%. V was trimmed by 0 bases and J by 4 bases, leaving 4 bases between them. The CDR3 has 13 amino acids. The germline V gene has CDR1 MGHRA and CDR2 YSYEKL. The rearrangement links TRBV4-1 to TRBJ1-3; D uncertain. This sequence was found in an adult in good health. This specimen was peripheral blood, taken on day 0 of AZD1222 vaccination. This chain's CDR3 is CASSQDMGNTIYF. The CDR3 region has the DNA TGCGCCAGCAGCCAAGATATGGGAAACACCATATATTTT.